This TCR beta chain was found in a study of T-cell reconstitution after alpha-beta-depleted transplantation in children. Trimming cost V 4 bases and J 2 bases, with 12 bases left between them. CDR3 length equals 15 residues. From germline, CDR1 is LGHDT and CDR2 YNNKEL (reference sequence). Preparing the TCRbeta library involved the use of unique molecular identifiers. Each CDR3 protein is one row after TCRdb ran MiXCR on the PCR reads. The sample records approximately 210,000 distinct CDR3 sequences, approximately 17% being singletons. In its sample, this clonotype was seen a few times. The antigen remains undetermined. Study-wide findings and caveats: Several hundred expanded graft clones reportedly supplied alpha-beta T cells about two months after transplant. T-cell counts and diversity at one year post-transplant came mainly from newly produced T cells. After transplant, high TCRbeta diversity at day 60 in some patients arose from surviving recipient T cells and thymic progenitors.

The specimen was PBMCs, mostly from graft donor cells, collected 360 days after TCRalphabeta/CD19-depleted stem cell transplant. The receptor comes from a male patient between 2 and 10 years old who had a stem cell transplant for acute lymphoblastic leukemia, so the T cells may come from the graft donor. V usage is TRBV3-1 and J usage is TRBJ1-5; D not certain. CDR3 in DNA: TGTGCCAGCAGCCTCTCCCCCGGAGGCAATCAGCCCCAGCATTTT. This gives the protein CASSLSPGGNQPQHF.